The rows below give T cell receptor beta chains drawn from one sample of a study of T-cell reconstitution after alpha-beta-depleted transplantation in children. TCRdb called the PCR reads again in MiXCR, with one record for every CDR3 protein. Here the sample spans around 370,000 distinct CDR3 sequences, 16% being singletons. The source was PBMCs, mostly from graft donor cells, collected 360 days after TCRalphabeta/CD19-depleted stem cell transplant. These TCRs come from a male patient aged 2-9 years who had a stem cell transplant for acute lymphoblastic leukemia, so the T cells may come from the graft donor. The CDR3 runs from the conserved cysteine through the conserved F or W. A D gene is named only where the DNA matches it firmly. Size is omitted from some rows. Given values are once, few, many or a class for expanded clones.

clone_size j_call d_call v_call cdr3_nt cdr3_aa
few TRBJ1-5 TRBD1 TRBV20-1 TGCAGTGCTCGGGACAGGACTACAAATCAGCCCCAGCATTTT CSARDRTTNQPQHF
NA TRBJ1-2 TRBD1 TRBV29-1 TGCAGCGTCGGCCTGGACAGGCCGCAGCGCTACACCTTC CSVGLDRPQRYTF
NA TRBJ2-7 NA TRBV11-2 TGTGCCAGCAGCGACTACAGTTACGAGCAGTACTTC CASSDYSYEQYF
few TRBJ2-5 TRBD2 TRBV4-2 TGTGCCAGCAGCCAAGATCCGACTAGCGGGAGCGGGGCAGAGACCCAGTACTTC CASSQDPTSGSGAETQYF
few TRBJ2-1 NA TRBV5-1 TGCGCCAGCAGCTTGAGGGCGGGGACGTTTTTCAATGAGCAGTTCTTC CASSLRAGTFFNEQFF
many TRBJ2-2 NA TRBV29-1 TGCAGCGTTGAAGATTTTGGCAGGGGAACCGGGGAGCTGTTTTTT CSVEDFGRGTGELFF
NA TRBJ1-1 NA TRBV29-1 TGCAGCGTGGAGAACACTGAAGCTTTCTTT CSVENTEAFF
NA TRBJ1-1 NA TRBV6-1 TGTGCCAGCAGCTCCCCAGGGGACACTGAAGCTTTCTTT CASSSPGDTEAFF
few TRBJ2-7 TRBD1 TRBV28 TGTGCCAGCAGTCCCACCAGAACAGGGGGCATAGGGTACTTC CASSPTRTGGIGYF
once TRBJ2-3 TRBD2 TRBV5-1 TGCGCCAGCAGCCCCGAGCTAGCGGGTCTCACAGATACGCAGTATTTT CASSPELAGLTDTQYF
NA TRBJ2-7 NA TRBV2 TGTGCCAGCAGTGAACTTGACGAAGGCCTCTACGAGCAGTACTTC CASSELDEGLYEQYF
few TRBJ1-5 TRBD1 TRBV20-1 TGCAGTGCTAGGCAGGGGGGAGGTAATCAGCCCCAGCATTTT CSARQGGGNQPQHF
NA TRBJ2-7 TRBD2 TRBV9 TGTGCCAGCAGCGTTGGGACTAGCGGAGGTCATGGCGAGCAGTACTTC CASSVGTSGGHGEQYF
few TRBJ2-1 NA TRBV28 TGTGCCAGCCGGACGAACAATGAGCAGTTCTTC CASRTNNEQFF
few TRBJ2-1 TRBD2 TRBV7-9 TGTGCCAGCAGCTTATTGGGACTGGGGGGGTCCTACAATGAGCAGTTCTTC CASSLLGLGGSYNEQFF